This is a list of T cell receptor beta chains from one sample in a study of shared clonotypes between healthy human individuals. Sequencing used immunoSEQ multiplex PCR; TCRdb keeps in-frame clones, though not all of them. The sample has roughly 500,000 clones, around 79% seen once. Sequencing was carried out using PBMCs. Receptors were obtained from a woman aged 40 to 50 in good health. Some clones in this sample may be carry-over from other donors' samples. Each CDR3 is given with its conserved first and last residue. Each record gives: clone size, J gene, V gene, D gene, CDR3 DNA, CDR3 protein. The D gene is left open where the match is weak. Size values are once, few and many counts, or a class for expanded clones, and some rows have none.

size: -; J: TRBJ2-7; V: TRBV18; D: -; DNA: TGTGCCAGCTCACCACCGGAGGGTAACTACGAGCAGTACTTC; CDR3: CASSPPEGNYEQYF
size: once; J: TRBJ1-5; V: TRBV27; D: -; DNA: TGTGCCAGCAACTTCTGGGGGCCTCTAGAGAATCAGCCCCAGCATTTT; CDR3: CASNFWGPLENQPQHF
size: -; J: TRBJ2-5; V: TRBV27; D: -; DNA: TGTGCCAGCAGCCCCCCTGGGGCTGCCAGGAGGACCCAGTACTTC; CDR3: CASSPPGAARRTQYF
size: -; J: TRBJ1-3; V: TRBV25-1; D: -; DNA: TGTGCCGGAGCGGGGGACGGAAACACCATATATTTT; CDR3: CAGAGDGNTIYF
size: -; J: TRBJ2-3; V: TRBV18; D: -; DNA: TGTGCCAGCTCACCAAGGGGGATCACAGATACGCAGTATTTT; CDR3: CASSPRGITDTQYF
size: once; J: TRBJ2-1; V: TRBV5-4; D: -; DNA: TGTGCCAGCAGCTTGCGGCAAGAGCAGTTCTTC; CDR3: CASSLRQEQFF
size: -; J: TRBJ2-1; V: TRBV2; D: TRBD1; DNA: TGTGCCAGCAATGGGGACCCCGGGACAGCCTACAATGAGCAGTTCTTC; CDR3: CASNGDPGTAYNEQFF
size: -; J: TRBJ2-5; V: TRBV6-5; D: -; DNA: TGTGCCAGCAATAGGGGTTTCGGCCAAGAGACCCAGTACTTC; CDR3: CASNRGFGQETQYF
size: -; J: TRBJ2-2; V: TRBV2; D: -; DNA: TGTGCCAGCAGTCCGCGGGGGACAATTAACACCGGGGAGCTGTTTTTT; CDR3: CASSPRGTINTGELFF
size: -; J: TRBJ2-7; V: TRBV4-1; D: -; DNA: TGCGCCAGCAGCCGAGGCCCCCCGGGACTTCTAGAGCAGTACTTC; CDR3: CASSRGPPGLLEQYF
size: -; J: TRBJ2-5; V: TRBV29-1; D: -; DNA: TGCAGCGTTGAAGGGCTCCCCTGGGCTATCCAAGAGACCCAGTACTTC; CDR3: CSVEGLPWAIQETQYF
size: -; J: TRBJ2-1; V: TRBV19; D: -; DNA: TGTGCCAGTAGCCCTTTGCCGCAGCAGGGCTATAATGAGCAGTTCTTC; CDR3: CASSPLPQQGYNEQFF
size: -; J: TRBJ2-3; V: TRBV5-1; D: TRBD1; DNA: TGCGCCAGCAGCTTCTTTACGACAGGGTGGGACACAGATACGCAGTATTTT; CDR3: CASSFFTTGWDTDTQYF
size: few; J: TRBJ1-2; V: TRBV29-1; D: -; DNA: TGCAGCGTTCGGGCAGGGGATTTTAACTATGGCTACACCTTC; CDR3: CSVRAGDFNYGYTF
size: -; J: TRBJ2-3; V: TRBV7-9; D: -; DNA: TGTGCCAGCAGCTTATCGGGACCCCTGGTGGATACGCAGTATTTT; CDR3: CASSLSGPLVDTQYF
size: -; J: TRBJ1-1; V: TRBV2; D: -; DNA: TGTGCCAGCGCCCGCCAGGCTCGCACTGAAGCTTTCTTT; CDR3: CASARQARTEAFF
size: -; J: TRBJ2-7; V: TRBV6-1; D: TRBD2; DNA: TGTGCCAGCAGTGAAGCGCGAGGGACTAGCGGGACGGGGGAGCAGTACTTC; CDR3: CASSEARGTSGTGEQYF
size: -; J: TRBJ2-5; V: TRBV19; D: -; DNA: TGTGCCAGTAGTCTGACAGGGAGGCAAGAGACCCAGTACTTC; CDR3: CASSLTGRQETQYF
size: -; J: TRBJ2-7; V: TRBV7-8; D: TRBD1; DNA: TGTGCCAGCACCCGACAGGGCTACGAGCAGTACTTC; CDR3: CASTRQGYEQYF
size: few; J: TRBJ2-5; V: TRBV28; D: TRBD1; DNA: TGTGCCAGCAGTTTATATACGACAGGGCAAGAGACCCAGTACTTC; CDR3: CASSLYTTGQETQYF
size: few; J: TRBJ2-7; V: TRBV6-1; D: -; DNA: TGTGCCACCCGGGACCTCCCAATGGGGGAGCAGTACTTC; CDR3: CATRDLPMGEQYF
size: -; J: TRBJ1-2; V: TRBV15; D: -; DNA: TGTGCCACCAGCAGAGGGGGAGCGATGCGCTGGGCTAACTATGGCTACACCTTC; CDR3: CATSRGGAMRWANYGYTF
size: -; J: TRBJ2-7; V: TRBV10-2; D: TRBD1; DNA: TGCGCCAGCGGCCCCGGGACAGGGGCATACGAGCAGTACTTC; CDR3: CASGPGTGAYEQYF
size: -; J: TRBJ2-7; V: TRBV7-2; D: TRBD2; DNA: TGTGCCAGCAGCTCGGGACTAGCGGGAGTAAGGGAGCAGTACTTC; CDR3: CASSSGLAGVREQYF
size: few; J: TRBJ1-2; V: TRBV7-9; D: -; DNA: TGTGCCAGCAGCTACACGACAGAGGCGGACGGCTACACCTTC; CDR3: CASSYTTEADGYTF
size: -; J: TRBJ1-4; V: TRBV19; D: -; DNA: TGTGCCAGTAGTGACACCCCCACAGAAAAACTGTTTTTT; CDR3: CASSDTPTEKLFF
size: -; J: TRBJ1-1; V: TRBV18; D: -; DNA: TGTGCCAGCTCATCTAACACTGAAGCTTTCTTT; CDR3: CASSSNTEAFF
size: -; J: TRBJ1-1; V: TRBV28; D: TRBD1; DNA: TGTGCCAGCAGGACAGGGGTGACTGAAGCTTTCTTT; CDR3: CASRTGVTEAFF
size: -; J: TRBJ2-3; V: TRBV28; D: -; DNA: TGTGCCAGAAGCACAGATACGCAGTATTTT; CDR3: CARSTDTQYF
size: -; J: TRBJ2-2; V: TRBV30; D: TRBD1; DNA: TGTGCCTGGAACAGGGGTTCAGGCACCGGGGAGCTGTTTTTT; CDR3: CAWNRGSGTGELFF
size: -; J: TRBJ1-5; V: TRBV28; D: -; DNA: TGTGCCAGCAGTTTAGGACAGTTTGGGAATCAGCCCCAGCATTTT; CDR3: CASSLGQFGNQPQHF
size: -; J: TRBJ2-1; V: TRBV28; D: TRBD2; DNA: TGTGCCAGCAGTTCGATTATGACTAGCGGGACTAACAATGAGCAGTTCTTC; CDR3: CASSSIMTSGTNNEQFF
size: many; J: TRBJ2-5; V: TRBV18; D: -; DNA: TGTGCCAGCTCATTGGGGGTTGGAGAGACCCAGTACTTC; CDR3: CASSLGVGETQYF
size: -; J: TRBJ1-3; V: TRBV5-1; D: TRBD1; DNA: TGCGCCAGCAGCTCTACAGGGGAGGGAAACACCATATATTTT; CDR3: CASSSTGEGNTIYF
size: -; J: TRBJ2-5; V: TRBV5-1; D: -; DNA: TGCGCCAGCAGCTTGGCCAGCAGGGTGGAGGTCCAAGAGACCCAGTACTTC; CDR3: CASSLASRVEVQETQYF
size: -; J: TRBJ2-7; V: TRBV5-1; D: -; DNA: TGCGCCAGCAGCCCCCCGACAGTGATCGACTCCTACGAGCAGTACTTC; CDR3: CASSPPTVIDSYEQYF
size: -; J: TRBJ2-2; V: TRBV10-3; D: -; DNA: TGTGCCACCCGAAGTGGTGGGGACACCGGGGAGCTGTTTTTT; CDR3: CATRSGGDTGELFF
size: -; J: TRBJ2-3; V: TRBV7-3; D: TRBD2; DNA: TGTGCCAGCAGCCCCGGGACTAGCGGTCCACGCACAGATACGCAGTATTTT; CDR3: CASSPGTSGPRTDTQYF
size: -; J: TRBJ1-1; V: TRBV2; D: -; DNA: TGTGCCAGCAGACTACAAGCTAACACTGAAGCTTTCTTT; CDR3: CASRLQANTEAFF
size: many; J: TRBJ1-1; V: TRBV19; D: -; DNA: TGTGCCAGTACCCCCCAGGGGCACTTGAACACTGAAGCTTTCTTT; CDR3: CASTPQGHLNTEAFF
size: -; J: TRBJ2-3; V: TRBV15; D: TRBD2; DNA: TGTGCCACCAGCAGGAAACTAGCGGGAGCATCAGATACGCAGTATTTT; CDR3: CATSRKLAGASDTQYF
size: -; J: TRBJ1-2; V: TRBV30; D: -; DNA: TGTGCCTGGAGTGTACTTACGGGCGGCTATGGCTACACCTTC; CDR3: CAWSVLTGGYGYTF
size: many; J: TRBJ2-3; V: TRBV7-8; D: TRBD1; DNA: TGTGCCAGCAGCTTATCCAGGGGGGATACGCAGTATTTT; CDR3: CASSLSRGDTQYF
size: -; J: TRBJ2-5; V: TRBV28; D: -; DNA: TGTGCCAGCAGCAGACCCGGCGGGGGCGAGACCCAGTACTTC; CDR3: CASSRPGGGETQYF
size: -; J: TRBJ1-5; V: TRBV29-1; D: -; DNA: TGCAGCGTTGAATGGGCAGGGGTGGATCAGCCCCAGCATTTT; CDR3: CSVEWAGVDQPQHF
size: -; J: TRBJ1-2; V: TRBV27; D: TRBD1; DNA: TGTGCCAGCAGTTTCGTAAGGACAGGGGCGCACTATGGCTACACCTTC; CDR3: CASSFVRTGAHYGYTF
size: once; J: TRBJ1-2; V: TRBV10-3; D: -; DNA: TGTGCCATCAGTGCAGAAGACTATGGCTACACCTTC; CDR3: CAISAEDYGYTF
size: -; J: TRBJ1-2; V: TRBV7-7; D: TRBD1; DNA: TGTGCCAGCAGCCTCGGAAGGGGGCCTCGAACTAAGGATAACGATGGCTACACCTTC; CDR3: CASSLGRGPRTKDNDGYTF
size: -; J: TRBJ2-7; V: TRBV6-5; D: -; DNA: TGTGCCAGCCGGGGCCTATCCTACGAGCAGTACTTC; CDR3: CASRGLSYEQYF
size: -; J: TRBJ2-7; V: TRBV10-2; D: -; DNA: TGCGCCAGCAGTGAAATTAATAGCGGTTCCTACGAGCAGTACTTC; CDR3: CASSEINSGSYEQYF
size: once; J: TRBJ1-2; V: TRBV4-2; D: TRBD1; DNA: TGTGCCAGCAGCCCCCTAGGGGGCAGCTATGGCTACACCTTC; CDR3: CASSPLGGSYGYTF
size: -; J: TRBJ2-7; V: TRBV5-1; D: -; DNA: TGCGCCAGCAGCTTGGGGGGTCTCGAGCAGTACTTC; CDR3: CASSLGGLEQYF
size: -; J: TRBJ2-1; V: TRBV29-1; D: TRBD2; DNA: TGCAGCGTTGAAGTCACTAGCGGGAGCTATGAGCAGTTCTTC; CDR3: CSVEVTSGSYEQFF
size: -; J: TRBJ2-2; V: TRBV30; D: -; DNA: TGTGCCTGGAGTTTAAACACCGGGGAGCTGTTTTTT; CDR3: CAWSLNTGELFF